A single T cell receptor (beta chain) is shown here with its context. Stated time point: pretreatment peripheral blood. Patients suffered from locally advanced or metastatic urothelial carcinoma. Each patient supplied 1 to 8 pretreatment and on-treatment samples. This entry belongs to a study of PD-L1 blockade in urothelial cancer. TCRdb keeps only in-frame clones here, not all; method: immunoSEQ multiplex PCR. The top ten clones hold 1.5% to 2% of a sample with under 70,000 clones, about 81% of them seen once. The clonotype originates from a man between 70 and 80 years old with urothelial cancer. Sequenced material: PBMCs, taken around atezolizumab (anti-PD-L1) treatment.

CDR3 loop: CASSLGSGRGYSNQPQHF. The CDR3 DNA reads TGTGCCAGCAGCTTAGGGTCAGGCAGGGGGTATAGCAATCAGCCCCAGCATTTT. The chain employs TRBV7-8 and TRBJ1-5; 7 bases are a match to TRBD1. Germline-derived CDR1 and CDR2 are SGHVS and FQNEAQ. V gave up 1 base and J gave up 0 bases; unmatched junction bases: 9. CDR3 length: 18 residues.